This TCR beta chain appears in the sequencing data of a study of T cell responses to AZD1222 COVID-19 vaccine. The sample holds a few counts of this clone. Germline lookup yields CDR1 MNHEY and CDR2 SVGEGT. There are 16 residues in the CDR3. J gave up 1 base and V 6 bases, and 8 bases lay outside the gene matches. The assay was immunoSEQ multiplex PCR, and TCRdb's table has in-frame clones only and misses some. The sample carries 150,000 or so clones, approximately 78% recorded once. The TCR comes from an adult in good health. Material: peripheral blood, obtained on day 0 of MenACWY control vaccination. The chain recombines TRBV6-2 or TRBV6-3 with TRBJ1-5, with 8 bases aligning to TRBD1. As DNA, the CDR3 is TGTGCCAGCAGCCTCCCTGGGACAGGCAGCAATCAGCCCCAGCATTTT. Translating it yields CASSLPGTGSNQPQHF.